This TCR beta chain derives from a study of blood T cell repertoires in COVID-19. TCRdb keeps only in-frame clones here, not all; method: immunoSEQ multiplex PCR. The sample has 300,000 or so clones, 80% to 95% seen once; the top ten hold around 1.1%. This clone was observed once. Trimming removed 3 bases at V and 6 bases at J, with 6 bases between. The germline V gene has CDR1 SEHNR and CDR2 FQNEAQ (reference sequence). The CDR3 spans 12 residues. Participant reports of clinical history set cohort assignment. This clonotype was sampled from a woman aged 25 to 45 who had recovered from COVID-19. Sample: PBMCs or T cells enriched from blood (not recorded which). The V call is TRBV7-9, the J call TRBJ1-5; D gene uncertain. In nucleotides, the CDR3 is TGTGCCAGCAGCTTTTTCCTTCAGCCCCAGCATTTT. This sequence encodes CASSFFLQPQHF.